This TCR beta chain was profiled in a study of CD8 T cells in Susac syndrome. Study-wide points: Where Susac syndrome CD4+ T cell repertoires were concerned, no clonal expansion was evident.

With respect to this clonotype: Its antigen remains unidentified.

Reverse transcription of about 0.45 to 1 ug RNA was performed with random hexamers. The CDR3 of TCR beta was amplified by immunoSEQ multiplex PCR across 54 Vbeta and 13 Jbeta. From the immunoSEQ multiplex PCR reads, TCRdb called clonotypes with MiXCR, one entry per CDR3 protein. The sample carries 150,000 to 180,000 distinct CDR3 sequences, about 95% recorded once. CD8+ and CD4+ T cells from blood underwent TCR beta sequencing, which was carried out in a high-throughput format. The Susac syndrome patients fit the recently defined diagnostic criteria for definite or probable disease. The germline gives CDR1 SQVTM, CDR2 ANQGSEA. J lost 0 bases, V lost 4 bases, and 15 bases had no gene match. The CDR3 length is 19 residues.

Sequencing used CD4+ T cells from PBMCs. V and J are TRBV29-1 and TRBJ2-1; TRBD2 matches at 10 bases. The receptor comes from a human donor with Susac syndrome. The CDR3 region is CSVVPGGLAGANSYNEQFF. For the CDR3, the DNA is TGCAGCGTTGTCCCTGGGGGGCTAGCGGGGGCTAACTCCTACAATGAGCAGTTCTTC.